Listed below are T cell receptor beta chains from one sample, sequenced in a study of cytomegalovirus exposure and HLA in healthy donors. Assay: immunoSEQ multiplex PCR; the TCRdb copy retains only in-frame clones and omits some. The sample comprises about 140,000 clones, roughly 79% of which are singletons, and roughly 9.7% rests with the top ten. The sample comprised PBMCs. These TCRs come from a woman in her sixties or seventies in good health and CMV-seropositive. CDR3s include the opening cysteine and the closing phenylalanine or tryptophan. The order of the fields is clone size, D gene, V gene, J gene, CDR3 protein, CDR3 DNA. D genes are given only for firm matches. A clone size is listed for some rows: how often the clone was seen (once, few, many), or a class if it is expanded.

-	TRBD2	TRBV4-2	TRBJ2-2	CASSQGAGGGTGELFF	TGTGCCAGCAGCCAAGGAGCGGGAGGTGGCACCGGGGAGCTGTTTTTT
-	TRBD2	TRBV9	TRBJ2-7	CAKGTRGYEQYF	TGTGCCAAGGGGACTAGAGGATACGAGCAGTACTTC
once	TRBD2	TRBV5-1	TRBJ2-1	CASSFIGTSGSEEQFF	TGCGCCAGCAGCTTCATCGGGACTAGCGGGAGTGAGGAGCAGTTCTTC
few	-	TRBV9	TRBJ2-3	CASSVGSDWRTDTQYF	TGTGCCAGCAGCGTAGGGTCGGACTGGCGCACAGATACGCAGTATTTT
-	TRBD2	TRBV18	TRBJ2-7	CASSPKLNEGTAGEQYF	TGTGCCAGCTCACCAAAACTAAACGAGGGGACTGCGGGAGAACAGTACTTC
-	TRBD2	TRBV7-7	TRBJ2-1	CASSLEYGRPPYNEQFF	TGTGCTAGCAGCTTAGAATACGGGAGGCCCCCCTACAATGAGCAGTTCTTC
-	-	TRBV11-1	TRBJ2-5	CASSLDRGAVFGETQYF	TGTGCCAGCAGCTTAGATCGCGGGGCGGTTTTTGGAGAGACCCAGTACTTC
few	TRBD2	TRBV29-1	TRBJ2-1	CSVSSGLYNEQFF	TGCAGCGTTTCTAGCGGCCTCTACAATGAGCAGTTCTTC
few	TRBD2	TRBV9	TRBJ2-1	CASSVGLAGENEQFF	TGTGCCAGCAGCGTAGGGCTAGCGGGAGAGAATGAGCAGTTCTTC
-	TRBD2	TRBV7-9	TRBJ2-2	CASSLSSGINTGELFF	TGTGCCAGCAGCTTAAGTAGCGGGATAAACACCGGGGAGCTGTTTTTT
once	TRBD1	TRBV18	TRBJ2-7	CASSPTTWGQVSYEQYF	TGTGCCAGCTCACCTACCACCTGGGGACAGGTATCCTACGAGCAGTACTTC
few	TRBD2	TRBV4-2	TRBJ2-1	CASSHITSGSYNEQFF	TGTGCCAGCAGCCATATCACTAGCGGTTCCTACAATGAGCAGTTCTTC
-	-	TRBV4-1	TRBJ1-2	CASSPQGSLNYGYTF	TGCGCCAGCAGCCCCCAGGGGAGCCTAAACTATGGCTACACCTTC
-	-	TRBV13	TRBJ2-1	CASSRRVHQSRQFF	TGTGCCAGCAGCCGCCGGGTCCACCAAAGCCGGCAGTTCTTC
-	-	TRBV5-1	TRBJ2-2	CASSLDSGTGELFF	TGCGCCAGCAGCTTGGATAGCGGCACCGGGGAGCTGTTTTTT
-	-	TRBV7-2	TRBJ1-2	CASSQISYGYTF	TGTGCCAGCAGCCAAATTTCCTATGGCTACACCTTC
-	TRBD2	TRBV6-1	TRBJ2-5	CASRATSGQETQYF	TGTGCCAGCAGGGCGACTAGCGGACAAGAGACCCAGTACTTC
few	TRBD1	TRBV10-3	TRBJ2-1	CAILDRGINEQFF	TGTGCCATCCTGGACAGGGGCATCAATGAGCAGTTCTTC
-	-	TRBV11-2	TRBJ2-1	CASSFEAGRGEQFF	TGTGCCAGCAGCTTTGAGGCGGGACGGGGTGAGCAGTTCTTC
-	TRBD1	TRBV28	TRBJ1-1	CASSPTGDDTEAFF	TGTGCCAGCAGTCCGACAGGGGATGACACTGAAGCTTTCTTT
once	-	TRBV30	TRBJ1-2	CAWSALHRVHGYTF	TGTGCCTGGAGTGCCCTTCACAGGGTCCATGGCTACACCTTC
few	TRBD2	TRBV9	TRBJ2-5	CASSTTSGPGETQYF	TGTGCCAGCAGCACGACTAGCGGGCCGGGGGAGACCCAGTACTTC
-	-	TRBV30	TRBJ1-2	CACMTAFNYGYTF	TGTGCCTGTATGACAGCTTTTAACTATGGCTACACCTTC
-	-	TRBV6-5	TRBJ1-3	CASSATGPSGNTIYF	TGTGCCAGCAGTGCCACAGGGCCCTCTGGAAACACCATATATTTT
-	-	TRBV4-3	TRBJ2-7	CASSPVRAGDEQYF	TGCGCCAGCAGCCCCGTAAGGGCAGGGGACGAGCAGTACTTC
-	-	TRBV28	TRBJ2-3	CASSSAGAETQYF	TGTGCCAGCAGCTCAGCAGGGGCAGAAACGCAGTATTTT
few	TRBD1	TRBV4-1	TRBJ1-1	CASSLNRGRGDTEAFF	TGCGCCAGCAGCCTGAACAGGGGGCGAGGGGACACTGAAGCTTTCTTT
-	-	TRBV5-6	TRBJ2-7	CASSLTGTYEQYF	TGTGCCAGCAGCTTGACAGGGACATACGAGCAGTACTTC
-	-	TRBV27	TRBJ2-7	CASSPSSYEQYF	TGTGCCAGCAGTCCCTCCTCCTACGAGCAGTACTTC
-	-	TRBV6-5	TRBJ2-7	CASSYGARGSYEQYF	TGTGCCAGCAGTTACGGGGCCAGGGGCTCCTACGAGCAGTACTTC
-	TRBD1	TRBV11-2	TRBJ2-5	CASSLGQGGQETQYF	TGTGCCAGCAGCTTAGGACAGGGGGGACAAGAGACCCAGTACTTC
-	-	TRBV7-9	TRBJ2-7	CASSLGLVYEQYF	TGTGCCAGCAGCTTAGGACTAGTCTACGAGCAGTACTTC
once	TRBD2	TRBV5-1	TRBJ2-7	CASSGVGLADYEQYF	TGCGCCAGCAGCGGGGTGGGACTAGCGGACTACGAGCAGTACTTC
-	TRBD1	TRBV7-2	TRBJ2-1	CASSWGQGTGEQFF	TGTGCCAGCAGCTGGGGACAGGGAACGGGTGAGCAGTTCTTC
-	TRBD1	TRBV7-9	TRBJ2-5	CASSSRDRETQYF	TGTGCCAGCAGCTCAAGGGACAGGGAGACCCAGTACTTC
-	-	TRBV7-3	TRBJ2-1	CASSPSGGRAYNEQFF	TGTGCCAGCAGCCCCTCTGGCGGGCGAGCCTACAATGAGCAGTTCTTC